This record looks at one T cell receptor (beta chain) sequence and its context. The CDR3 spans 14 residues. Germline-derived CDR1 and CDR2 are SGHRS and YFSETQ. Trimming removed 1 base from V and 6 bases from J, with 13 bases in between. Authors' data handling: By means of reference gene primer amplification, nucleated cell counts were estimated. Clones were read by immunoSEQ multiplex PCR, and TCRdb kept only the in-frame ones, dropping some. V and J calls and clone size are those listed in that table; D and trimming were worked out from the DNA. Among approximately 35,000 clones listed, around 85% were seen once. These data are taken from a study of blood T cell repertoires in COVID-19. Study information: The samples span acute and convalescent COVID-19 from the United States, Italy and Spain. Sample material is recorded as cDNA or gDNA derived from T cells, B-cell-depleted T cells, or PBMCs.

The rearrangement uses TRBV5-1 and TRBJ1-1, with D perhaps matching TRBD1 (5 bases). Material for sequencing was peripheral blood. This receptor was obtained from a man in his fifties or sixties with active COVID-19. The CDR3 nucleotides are TGCGCCAGCAGCTTGAGGGGCTTCGACGCTGAAGCTTTCTTT. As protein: CASSLRGFDAEAFF.